What follows are 32 T cell receptor beta chains derived from one specimen sequenced in a study of blood T cells in healthy people across ages. A second about 6 to 11 cycle PCR used barcoded and J-beta primers. TCRdb processed the 5' RACE reads anew with MiXCR; each CDR3 protein has one entry. Of 900,000 to 950,000 distinct CDR3 sequences listed, 25% to 30% were seen once; the top ten hold around 9.6%. This sample was also put to use in a study of T cells of mothers and their children.

Sequencing was performed on blood. These receptors all stem from a woman in her thirties or forties in good health.

This clonotype was picked up a small number of times. For the CDR3, the DNA is TGTGCCAGCAGTGAAGCGCCCCCAGCACTTTCTGGAAACACCATATATTTT. As protein: CASSEAPPALSGNTIYF. The chain employs TRBV2 and TRBJ1-3, with D unclear. From germline, CDR1 is SNHLY and CDR2 FYNNEI. This CDR3 is built from 17 residues. The V and J ends lost 0 bases and 1 base respectively, with 13 bases between them.

The rearrangement uses TRBV7-2 and TRBJ2-3, with TRBD1 as a possible D gene (5 bases). Trimming removed 5 bases at V and 2 bases at J, with 11 bases between. The CDR3 totals 14 residues. CDR1 and CDR2 from the germline V gene are SGHTA and FQGNSA. The chain's CDR3 is CASSTGQYTDTQYF. The CDR3 DNA reads as TGTGCCAGCAGCACCGGACAATACACAGATACGCAGTATTTT.

The V gene is TRBV28, the J gene TRBJ1-5; the match to TRBD1 covers 8 bases. The CDR3 covers 14 residues. V was pared by 7 bases and J by 6 bases, with 8 bases of the junction left unmatched. Germline CDR1 is MDHEN and CDR2 is SYDVKM. The CDR3 DNA follows: TGTGCCAGCATCACAGGACAGGGAGGTCAGCCCCAGCATTTT. Its protein product is CASITGQGGQPQHF.

The chain links TRBV7-3 to TRBJ1-1; D is possibly TRBD1 (5 bases). The V end lost 4 bases, the J end lost 5 bases, and 26 bases lay between the germline ends. Germline CDR1 and CDR2: SGHTA and FQGTGA. The CDR3 spans 18 residues. The CDR3 sequence is CASSSTSGTWVSGTEAFF. DNA for the CDR3: TGTGCCAGCAGCTCAACTTCAGGGACGTGGGTGTCGGGGACTGAAGCTTTCTTT.

There are a few counts of this clonotype. The rearrangement links TRBV5-4 to TRBJ1-2; D may be TRBD1 (6 bases). The CDR3 totals 14 residues. Looked up from germline, CDR1 is SGHNT and CDR2 is YYREEE (reference sequence). V lost 4 bases and J 0 bases, leaving 10 bases between the germline ends. The CDR3: CASSQGHSNYGYTF. CDR3 sequence (DNA): TGTGCCAGCAGCCAGGGACACTCTAACTATGGCTACACCTTC.

The rearrangement links TRBV28 to TRBJ2-7; D is perhaps TRBD2 (6 bases). V dropped 5 bases and J dropped 4 bases, with 18 bases sitting between them. The CDR3 sequence is 15 residues long. Germline lookup yields CDR1 MDHEN and CDR2 SYDVKM. The DNA of the CDR3 is TGTGCCAGCAGTCCCCCTGGAGGGTGGAGGTACGAGCAGTACTTC. This encodes CASSPPGGWRYEQYF.

This clonotype was observed many times. The chain has TRBV10-3 and TRBJ2-5; TRBD1 matches at 8 bases. This CDR3 is built from 15 residues. Germline assignment: CDR1 ENHRY and CDR2 SYGVKD. V was clipped by 6 bases and J by 4 bases; unmatched bases: 10. Here the CDR3 DNA reads TGTGCCATCAGCCCCGACAGGGGCATCGTAGAGACCCAGTACTTC. Protein sequence: CAISPDRGIVETQYF.

This clonotype has a single count. The chain is built from TRBV6-2 or TRBV6-3 and TRBJ1-5, with TRBD1 as a possible D gene (6 bases). The CDR3 has 17 residues. In germline, CDR1 is MNHEY, CDR2 SVGEGT. Trimming took 7 bases from V and 5 from J, leaving 24 bases between them. Here the CDR3 reads CASTSPEQGLGDQPQHF. In nucleotides, the CDR3 is TGTGCCAGCACATCCCCGGAACAGGGCCTCGGAGATCAGCCCCAGCATTTT.

As regards this clonotype: A much larger clone lies one base from this, so it may be a read error. The rearrangement links TRBV5-1 to TRBJ2-5, with a weak D call TRBD1 (5 bases). The CDR3 has 13 amino acids. The germline gives CDR1 SGHRS, CDR2 YFSETQ. CDR3 DNA sequence: TGCGCCAGCGGCTTTACAGGCCAAGAGACCCAGTACTTC. This codes for CASGFTGQETQYF.

This clonotype was observed a handful of times. The genes are TRBV7-2 and TRBJ1-2, with D possibly TRBD1 on 5 matching bases. The germline CDR1 and CDR2 sequences are SGHTA and FQGNSA. Between the trimmed V and J ends, which lost 4 bases and 8 bases, there was a span of 17 bases. The CDR3 runs to 14 residues. The chain's CDR3 is CASSSPRGVEGYTF. The CDR3 DNA follows: TGTGCCAGCAGCTCCCCGAGGGGAGTTGAAGGCTACACCTTC.

This clonotype was detected ten times or more. This sequence joins TRBV7-9 and TRBJ2-7, with 9 bases fitting TRBD1. The length of the CDR3 is 16 residues. From germline, CDR1 is SEHNR and CDR2 FQNEAQ (reference sequence). V was clipped by 5 bases and J by 1 base; unmatched bases: 9. CDR3 bases: TGTGCCAGCAGCAGTGAGCCGGGACAGGGTTCCTACGAGCAGTACTTC. It translates to CASSSEPGQGSYEQYF.

The chain couples TRBV12-3 or TRBV12-4 to TRBJ2-3, with D perhaps given as TRBD1 or TRBD2 (6 bases each). This CDR3 has 15 amino acids. V shed 2 bases and J shed 4 bases, with 13 bases lying between them. In DNA, the CDR3 is TGTGCCAGCAGTTTAAGGGGGGCTATCGCAGATACGCAGTATTTT. It is translated as CASSLRGAIADTQYF.

With respect to this clonotype: At one of its ends the junction is not consistent with the germline gene, which may arise from a read error. The chain combines TRBV28 with TRBJ2-5, with D maybe TRBD2 (5 bases). This CDR3 spans 14 amino acids. The germline CDR1 and CDR2 sequences are MDHEN and SYDVKM. CDR3 sequence: CTSSLRNRDYERYF. The DNA for the CDR3 is TGTACCAGCAGTTTAAGAAACAGAGACTACGAGCGGTACTTC.

This clonotype was counted many times. The V gene is TRBV4-1, the J gene TRBJ2-5; TRBD1 matches 10 bases. Germline V lookup: CDR1 MGHRA, CDR2 YSYEKL. The CDR3 has 15 residues. V lost 8 bases to trimming and J lost 4 bases; unmatched junction nucleotides: 10. This chain's CDR3 is CASCRRQGAGETQYF. The CDR3 coding sequence is TGCGCCAGCTGCCGCCGACAGGGGGCGGGAGAGACCCAGTACTTC.

The genes are TRBV11-2 and TRBJ1-2; no reliable D call. The CDR3 runs 13 residues. V lost 7 bases and J lost 0, with 9 bases in between. CDR1 is SGHAT and CDR2 is FQNNGV in the germline V gene. The CDR3 here is CASILGTNYGYTF. The CDR3, as DNA: TGTGCCAGCATCTTGGGGACTAACTATGGCTACACCTTC.

Only a few counts were recorded for this clonotype. The chain employs TRBV28 and TRBJ1-3, with D uncertain. V shed 5 bases and J shed 0 bases, with 8 bases lying between them. CDR3 length equals 14 residues. The germline V gene encodes CDR1 MDHEN and CDR2 SYDVKM. The CDR3 nucleotides read TGTGCCAGCAGTACGGCAAGCTCTGGAAACACCATATATTTT. Protein sequence: CASSTASSGNTIYF.

This clonotype was observed a handful of times. V usage is TRBV20-1 and J usage is TRBJ2-7; no reliable D call. The germline V and J ends were trimmed by 5 bases and 2 bases, with 10 bases remaining between them. The CDR3 is 12 amino acids. In germline, CDR1 is DFQATT, CDR2 SNEGSKA (reference sequence). In DNA, the CDR3 is TGCAGTGCTCTAGACGGGCCCTACGAGCAGTACTTC. It yields the protein CSALDGPYEQYF.

V usage is TRBV5-1 and J usage is TRBJ2-5, with TRBD2 matching over 15 bases. Germline-derived CDR1 and CDR2 are SGHRS and YFSETQ. The CDR3 covers 17 residues. The J segment lost 5 bases and the V segment lost 4 bases, leaving 9 bases of the junction unmatched. CDR3 bases: TGCGCCAGCAGCACAGGACTAGCGGGGGGGACAGTGGAGACCCAGTACTTC. Protein: CASSTGLAGGTVETQYF.

This clonotype has just a few counts. The genes are TRBV7-2 and TRBJ1-1; D call uncertain. The V end lost 1 base, the J end lost 1 base, and 13 bases lay between the germline ends. CDR3 length: 16 residues. The germline gives CDR1 SGHTA, CDR2 FQGNSA. CDR3: CASSLVKIGPNTEAFF. The CDR3 DNA reads TGTGCCAGCAGCTTAGTTAAGATAGGACCGAACACTGAAGCTTTCTTT. The full variable domain, rest sourced from reference TRBV7-2 and TRBJ1-1, is GAGVSQSPSNKVTEKGKDVELRCDPISGHTALYWYRQSLGQGLEFLIYFQGNSAPDKSGLPSDRFSAERTGGSVSTLTIQRTQQEDSAVYLCASSLVKIGPNTEAFFGQGTRLTVV.

The rearrangement links TRBV30 to TRBJ1-5; D remains unclear. Germline CDR1 GTSNPN, CDR2 SVGIG (reference sequence). The CDR3 runs 13 residues. The V end was cut by 5 bases, the J end by 3 bases, with 11 bases between. The CDR3 DNA sequence: TGTGCCTGGGGGCTAGGGAACAATCAGCCCCAGCATTTT. This translates into CAWGLGNNQPQHF.

As to this clonotype: Mismatch with germline at one junction end may stem from a read error. CDR3 loop: CASSDSYGCTF. The CDR3 region has the DNA TGTGCCAGCAGCGACAGCTATGGCTGCACCTTC. This sequence joins TRBV28 and TRBJ1-2, with D possibly matching TRBD1 (5 bases). This CDR3 contains 11 residues. The V gene's germline CDR1 is MDHEN and CDR2 SYDVKM.

Only a few counts were recorded for this clonotype. The V gene is TRBV5-1, the J gene TRBJ2-5; no definite D call. V was clipped by 3 bases and J by 2 bases, with 11 bases between them. This CDR3 has 14 amino acids. Per the germline V gene, CDR1 is SGHRS and CDR2 is YFSETQ. The CDR3 DNA follows: TGCGCCAGCAGCTGGGATGGCTTACAAGAGACCCAGTACTTC. Encoded protein: CASSWDGLQETQYF.

A few counts support this clonotype. V gene TRBV27 combines with J gene TRBJ2-1; unclear D gene. Germline V gives CDR1 MNHEY, CDR2 SMNVEV (reference sequence). The CDR3 has 16 amino acids. Trimming removed 1 base from V and 0 bases from J, with 10 bases in between. CDR3 DNA: TGTGCCAGCAGTTTATTTGGTACCCTCTCCTACAATGAGCAGTTCTTC. This translates into CASSLFGTLSYNEQFF.

Concerning this clonotype: A much larger clonotype is one base distant, so this may be a read error. The rearrangement links TRBV7-9 to TRBJ2-7; perhaps TRBD2 as D (5 bases). CDR1 and CDR2 (germline): SEHNR, FQNEAQ (reference sequence). The CDR3 totals 11 residues. The CDR3 sequence: CASSAGMDQHF. DNA of the CDR3: TGTGCCAGCAGCGCCGGGATGGACCAGCACTTC.

The chain is built from TRBV28 and TRBJ2-7; the match to TRBD2 covers 9 bases. V gave up 6 bases and J gave up 3 bases; unmatched junction bases: 9. This CDR3 has 15 amino acids. CDR1 MDHEN and CDR2 SYDVKM come from the germline V gene. The CDR3 DNA reads TGTGCCAGCAGAAGAAAAAGCGGGGGGCTCTACGAGCAGTACTTC. The encoded protein is CASRRKSGGLYEQYF.

A note on this clonotype: A much larger clone is a single base away; this may be a read error. This chain connects TRBV5-6 to TRBJ2-1; 11 nucleotides agree with TRBD1. This CDR3 region has 16 residues. Germline assignment: CDR1 SGHDT and CDR2 YYEEEE. CDR3 amino acids: CAGSRGQGALTEDKFF. The CDR3 DNA reads as TGTGCCGGCAGCCGAGGACAGGGGGCCTTAACTGAGGATAAGTTCTTC.

The rearrangement uses TRBV27 and TRBJ2-4; tentatively, D is TRBD1 or TRBD2 (5 bases each). The J call may not be correct, given that the DNA end is closer to TRBJ2-5. Germline CDR1 MNHEY, CDR2 SMNVEV (reference sequence). The length of the CDR3 is 13 residues. The CDR3 here is CASRAGTGETQYF. CDR3 coding DNA: TGTGCCAGCAGGGCCGGGACGGGGGAGACCCAGTACTTC.

Regarding this clonotype: Relative to the germline gene, one junction end is altered; a read error may explain this. The rearrangement uses TRBV7-9 and TRBJ2-1, with 8 nucleotides matching TRBD2. The CDR3 has 14 amino acids. The germline V gene has CDR1 SEHNR and CDR2 FQNEAQ (reference sequence). CDR3 protein: CTSSLGLAYNEQFF. The CDR3 DNA reads TGTACCAGCAGCTTGGGACTAGCCTACAATGAGCAGTTCTTC.

For this clonotype: This could be a read error, since a much larger clone is one nucleotide away. The V call is TRBV12-3 or TRBV12-4, the J call TRBJ2-7; D call uncertain. The CDR3 extends over 14 amino acids. CDR3: CASSFGPQTYERYF. The CDR3 DNA reads TGTGCCAGCAGCTTCGGACCTCAAACCTACGAGCGGTACTTC.

This clonotype was seen a handful of times. The chain joins TRBV12-3 or TRBV12-4 to TRBJ2-3; D call uncertain. This CDR3 region has 15 residues. Trimming cost V 0 bases and J 4 bases, with 11 bases left between them. The CDR3 sequence: CASSLASPLADTQYF. The CDR3 nucleotides read TGTGCCAGCAGTTTAGCTTCACCTCTGGCAGATACGCAGTATTTT.

The gene calls are TRBV5-1 and TRBJ1-1; D is unclear. Trimming stripped 6 bases from V and 1 base from J, with 16 bases between. CDR1 is SGHRS, CDR2 YFSETQ, per germline. This CDR3 is 15 amino acids long. The CDR3 loop reads CASKEPSPENTEAFF. CDR3 DNA: TGCGCCAGCAAGGAACCATCCCCTGAGAACACTGAAGCTTTCTTT.

At least ten counts were recorded for this clonotype. The rearrangement uses TRBV6-2 or TRBV6-3 and TRBJ2-6; weak D call: TRBD1 (6 bases). Germline V lookup: CDR1 MNHEY, CDR2 SVGEGT. The CDR3 sequence is 15 residues long. Deletions cut 6 bases from V and 1 base from J, with 10 bases between. The CDR3 sequence: CASSHDRSGANVLTF. The CDR3, as DNA: TGTGCCAGCAGCCATGACAGGTCTGGGGCCAACGTCCTGACTTTC.